This T cell receptor beta chain came from a study of glioma-infiltrating T cells after dendritic cell vaccination. Data came from immunoSEQ multiplex PCR; TCRdb stores just in-frame clones and leaves some out. The repertoire holds about 82,000 clones, with 85% to 90% as singletons. Patients had residual fresh-frozen tumor tissue and more than two years of survival data. The V gene's germline CDR1 is SGHAT and CDR2 FQDESV (reference sequence). The CDR3 runs 13 residues. Trimming took 2 bases from V and 6 from J, leaving 11 bases between them. The input for sequencing was blood, taken before dendritic cell vaccination. This receptor was identified in a human donor with glioblastoma. This rearrangement joins TRBV11-1 to TRBJ2-7, with a tentative D call TRBD2 (6 bases). The CDR3 DNA sequence: TGTGCCAGCAGCTTAAGTGGGGGAGGCGAGCAGTACTTC. Protein: CASSLSGGGEQYF. The entire variable domain, with the rest obtained from reference TRBV11-1 and TRBJ2-7, is as follows: EAEVAQSPRYKITEKSQAVAFWCDPISGHATLYWYRQILGQGPELLVQFQDESVVDDSQLPKDRFSAERLKGVDSTLKIQPAELGDSAMYLCASSLSGGGEQYFGPGTRLTVT.